This TCR beta chain was observed in a study of T cells after yellow fever vaccination. Study-level results: Although the secondary response was weaker, it peaked faster, at day 5 versus 15.

This clonotype occurred a few times. Its target is unknown. UMIs and a universal primer site were added when TCR cDNA was made by 5'RACE template switching. TCRdb re-called the 5' RACE reads with MiXCR, one entry per CDR3 protein. This sample carries 550,000 to 750,000 distinct CDR3 sequences, about 13% of them seen once, and the ten largest clones take roughly 13%. The CDR3 consists of 15 residues. CDR1 SGHDT and CDR2 YYEEEE come from the germline V gene. Between the trimmed V and J ends, which lost 4 bases and 6 bases, there was a span of 17 bases. The genes are TRBV5-6 and TRBJ1-5; D call uncertain. This clonotype originated in a man aged 30 to 39 who received the YFV17D yellow fever vaccine. This material consisted of PBMCs, taken on the day of the yellow fever booster vaccination. The CDR3 DNA reads TGTGCCAGCAGCCGAAGGCGAAGCACGAGTCAGCCCCAGCATTTT. This codes for CASSRRRSTSQPQHF.